The rows below give T cell receptor beta chains drawn from one sample of a study of control samples from healthy donors and cancer patients. Clones were sequenced by immunoSEQ multiplex PCR, and TCRdb holds only the in-frame ones, with some missing. The sample has about 160,000 clones; 90% to 95% are singletons. The source material was PBMCs. The receptors here all came from a man between 60 and 75 years old with colorectal cancer. Both conserved end residues are part of each CDR3. The D gene is left open where the match is weak. Rows give clone size only sometimes, using once, few, many, or a class for an expanded clone.

D gene: .
J gene: TRBJ2-2
V gene: TRBV2
clone size: .
CDR3 protein: CASTLGAAYTGELFF
CDR3 DNA: TGTGCCAGCACCCTGGGGGCGGCGTACACCGGGGAGCTGTTTTTT

D gene: TRBD1
J gene: TRBJ2-2
V gene: TRBV29-1
clone size: .
CDR3 protein: CSVRDRDPRSGELFF
CDR3 DNA: TGCAGCGTGCGGGACAGGGACCCAAGGTCCGGGGAGCTGTTTTTT

D gene: .
J gene: TRBJ2-5
V gene: TRBV30
clone size: .
CDR3 protein: CAGSPMGAGETQYF
CDR3 DNA: TGTGCCGGATCCCCAATGGGGGCGGGGGAGACCCAGTACTTC

D gene: .
J gene: TRBJ2-3
V gene: TRBV25-1
clone size: once
CDR3 protein: CATAGWFGTDTQYF
CDR3 DNA: TGTGCCACCGCAGGGTGGTTTGGTACAGATACGCAGTATTTT

D gene: .
J gene: TRBJ2-2
V gene: TRBV7-9
clone size: .
CDR3 protein: CASSLASANTGELFF
CDR3 DNA: TGTGCCAGCAGCTTAGCTTCCGCGAACACCGGGGAGCTGTTTTTT

D gene: .
J gene: TRBJ2-3
V gene: TRBV24-1
clone size: .
CDR3 protein: CATSDLSSTDTQYF
CDR3 DNA: TGTGCCACCAGTGATCTATCATCCACAGATACGCAGTATTTT

D gene: .
J gene: TRBJ2-7
V gene: TRBV10-3
clone size: .
CDR3 protein: CAISDSGRYEQYF
CDR3 DNA: TGTGCCATCAGTGACTCAGGGCGTTACGAGCAGTACTTC

D gene: .
J gene: TRBJ1-1
V gene: TRBV28
clone size: .
CDR3 protein: CASSFRTVEAFF
CDR3 DNA: TGTGCCAGCAGTTTCAGGACAGTTGAAGCTTTCTTT

D gene: TRBD1
J gene: TRBJ2-3
V gene: TRBV5-4
clone size: .
CDR3 protein: CASSFSPRDRAADTQYF
CDR3 DNA: TGTGCCAGCAGCTTTAGCCCCCGGGACAGGGCGGCAGATACGCAGTATTTT

D gene: .
J gene: TRBJ2-7
V gene: TRBV6-2/TRBV6-3
clone size: .
CDR3 protein: CASSYPRRGDSSYEQYF
CDR3 DNA: TGTGCCAGCAGTTACCCCCGCAGGGGAGACAGCTCCTACGAGCAGTACTTC

D gene: .
J gene: TRBJ1-3
V gene: TRBV27
clone size: .
CDR3 protein: CASSSPIGAFKGSPGNTIYF
CDR3 DNA: TGTGCCAGCAGCTCTCCCATCGGGGCCTTCAAAGGGTCCCCTGGAAACACCATATATTTT

D gene: .
J gene: TRBJ1-3
V gene: TRBV6-6
clone size: few
CDR3 protein: CASTVGSGNTIYF
CDR3 DNA: TGTGCCAGCACCGTAGGCTCCGGAAACACCATATATTTT

D gene: TRBD1
J gene: TRBJ2-1
V gene: TRBV25-1
clone size: .
CDR3 protein: CASSELGQGAGEQFF
CDR3 DNA: TGTGCCAGCAGTGAATTGGGACAGGGGGCAGGTGAGCAGTTCTTC

D gene: .
J gene: TRBJ1-5
V gene: TRBV19
clone size: .
CDR3 protein: CASSLSGNLLYSNQPQHF
CDR3 DNA: TGTGCCAGTAGTTTGTCAGGGAACTTATTGTATAGCAATCAGCCCCAGCATTTT

D gene: .
J gene: TRBJ1-1
V gene: TRBV9
clone size: .
CDR3 protein: CASSARPGQDTEAFF
CDR3 DNA: TGTGCCAGCAGCGCCCGCCCGGGGCAGGACACTGAAGCTTTCTTT

D gene: TRBD1
J gene: TRBJ1-4
V gene: TRBV3-1/TRBV3-2
clone size: .
CDR3 protein: CASSTNRGVGEKLFF
CDR3 DNA: TGTGCCAGCAGCACGAACAGGGGCGTGGGGGAAAAACTGTTTTTT

D gene: .
J gene: TRBJ1-2
V gene: TRBV12-3/TRBV12-4
clone size: .
CDR3 protein: CASSFSAGIGYTF
CDR3 DNA: TGTGCCAGCAGTTTTTCTGCGGGGATTGGCTACACCTTC

D gene: TRBD1
J gene: TRBJ2-2
V gene: TRBV4-3
clone size: .
CDR3 protein: CASSQVWDRTGTGELFF
CDR3 DNA: TGCGCCAGCAGCCAAGTCTGGGACAGAACCGGCACCGGGGAGCTGTTTTTT

D gene: TRBD2
J gene: TRBJ2-2
V gene: TRBV5-4
clone size: .
CDR3 protein: CASSETSGGTGELFF
CDR3 DNA: TGTGCCAGCAGCGAGACTAGCGGGGGCACCGGGGAGCTGTTTTTT

D gene: .
J gene: TRBJ2-7
V gene: TRBV18
clone size: few
CDR3 protein: CASSPPATTMSYEQYF
CDR3 DNA: TGTGCCAGCTCACCACCAGCGACAACAATGTCGTACGAGCAGTACTTC

D gene: .
J gene: TRBJ2-5
V gene: TRBV7-9
clone size: .
CDR3 protein: CASSTRGGETQYF
CDR3 DNA: TGTGCCAGCAGCACCCGTGGGGGAGAGACCCAGTACTTC

D gene: .
J gene: TRBJ1-2
V gene: TRBV7-9
clone size: .
CDR3 protein: CASSPRMAFGYTF
CDR3 DNA: TGTGCCAGCAGCCCGAGGATGGCCTTTGGCTACACCTTC

D gene: TRBD1
J gene: TRBJ2-7
V gene: TRBV25-1
clone size: .
CDR3 protein: CASSEPGQGLYEQYF
CDR3 DNA: TGTGCCAGCAGTGAGCCGGGACAGGGACTCTACGAGCAGTACTTC

D gene: .
J gene: TRBJ1-2
V gene: TRBV19
clone size: .
CDR3 protein: CASRAGNYGYTF
CDR3 DNA: TGTGCCAGTAGAGCCGGGAACTATGGCTACACCTTC

D gene: .
J gene: TRBJ2-1
V gene: TRBV9
clone size: .
CDR3 protein: CASSVGWGASYNEQFF
CDR3 DNA: TGTGCCAGCAGCGTCGGCTGGGGAGCCTCCTACAATGAGCAGTTCTTC

D gene: TRBD2
J gene: TRBJ2-5
V gene: TRBV2
clone size: .
CDR3 protein: CASSTSGVGETQYF
CDR3 DNA: TGTGCCAGCAGTACCAGCGGGGTTGGGGAGACCCAGTACTTC

D gene: .
J gene: TRBJ1-1
V gene: TRBV7-9
clone size: .
CDR3 protein: CASSLAGAEGTEAFF
CDR3 DNA: TGTGCCAGCAGCTTAGCCGGGGCGGAGGGAACTGAAGCTTTCTTT

D gene: TRBD1
J gene: TRBJ2-5
V gene: TRBV4-1
clone size: .
CDR3 protein: CASSQDDRGLETQYF
CDR3 DNA: TGCGCCAGCAGCCAAGATGACAGGGGGCTGGAGACCCAGTACTTC

D gene: TRBD2
J gene: TRBJ2-5
V gene: TRBV24-1
clone size: .
CDR3 protein: CATQRGQTQYF
CDR3 DNA: TGTGCCACCCAGCGGGGACAGACCCAGTACTTC

D gene: .
J gene: TRBJ2-5
V gene: TRBV10-3
clone size: .
CDR3 protein: CAISEGREGETQYF
CDR3 DNA: TGTGCCATCAGTGAGGGCAGGGAAGGGGAGACCCAGTACTTC

D gene: .
J gene: TRBJ1-1
V gene: TRBV28
clone size: .
CDR3 protein: CASSPPIPRLFEAFF
CDR3 DNA: TGTGCCAGCAGTCCACCAATTCCCAGGTTATTTGAAGCTTTCTTT

D gene: TRBD1
J gene: TRBJ2-1
V gene: TRBV4-1
clone size: once
CDR3 protein: CASSHRGTGLYNEQFF
CDR3 DNA: TGCGCCAGCAGCCATAGGGGGACAGGGCTCTACAATGAGCAGTTCTTC

D gene: .
J gene: TRBJ2-7
V gene: TRBV12-3/TRBV12-4
clone size: .
CDR3 protein: CASSLGGGKQYF
CDR3 DNA: TGTGCCAGCAGTTTAGGGGGGGGCAAGCAGTACTTC

D gene: TRBD1
J gene: TRBJ2-2
V gene: TRBV19
clone size: .
CDR3 protein: CASSRTGGNTGELFF
CDR3 DNA: TGTGCCAGTAGCAGGACAGGGGGTAACACCGGGGAGCTGTTTTTT

D gene: TRBD1
J gene: TRBJ1-2
V gene: TRBV6-6
clone size: .
CDR3 protein: CASSHRDRSEVGYTF
CDR3 DNA: TGTGCCAGCAGTCACCGGGACAGATCCGAGGTGGGCTACACCTTC

D gene: TRBD2
J gene: TRBJ2-7
V gene: TRBV29-1
clone size: .
CDR3 protein: CSVGTPLAGGSYEQYF
CDR3 DNA: TGCAGCGTTGGAACGCCTCTAGCGGGGGGTTCCTACGAGCAGTACTTC

D gene: .
J gene: TRBJ2-2
V gene: TRBV7-2
clone size: .
CDR3 protein: CASSLPLGIRTGELFF
CDR3 DNA: TGTGCCAGCAGCTTACCGTTGGGGATTAGGACCGGGGAGCTGTTTTTT

D gene: .
J gene: TRBJ2-5
V gene: TRBV5-4
clone size: .
CDR3 protein: CASSSRPPSQETQYF
CDR3 DNA: TGTGCCAGCAGCTCGAGGCCACCGAGCCAAGAGACCCAGTACTTC

D gene: .
J gene: TRBJ2-2
V gene: TRBV13
clone size: .
CDR3 protein: CASSLEGELFF
CDR3 DNA: TGTGCCAGCAGCTTAGAAGGGGAGCTGTTTTTT

D gene: .
J gene: TRBJ2-7
V gene: TRBV27
clone size: .
CDR3 protein: CASSSYMGGAGEQYF
CDR3 DNA: TGTGCCAGCAGTTCCTACATGGGGGGGGCGGGGGAGCAGTACTTC

D gene: TRBD2
J gene: TRBJ2-3
V gene: TRBV7-9
clone size: .
CDR3 protein: CASSLSGLAGGSTDTQYF
CDR3 DNA: TGTGCCAGCAGCTTAAGCGGACTAGCGGGGGGTTCCACAGATACGCAGTATTTT

D gene: .
J gene: TRBJ1-1
V gene: TRBV7-2
clone size: once
CDR3 protein: CASSSGDAGGAFF
CDR3 DNA: TGTGCCAGCAGTTCCGGGGACGCGGGTGGAGCTTTCTTT

D gene: .
J gene: TRBJ2-1
V gene: TRBV21-1
clone size: .
CDR3 protein: CASSKRGSGGPVNEQFF
CDR3 DNA: TGTGCCAGCAGCAAAAGAGGCAGCGGGGGCCCCGTCAATGAGCAGTTCTTC

D gene: .
J gene: TRBJ1-3
V gene: TRBV3-1/TRBV3-2
clone size: once
CDR3 protein: CASSQGFGAGNTIYF
CDR3 DNA: TGTGCCAGCAGCCAAGGGTTCGGGGCTGGAAACACCATATATTTT

D gene: TRBD1
J gene: TRBJ2-7
V gene: TRBV30
clone size: .
CDR3 protein: CASGQGATEQYF
CDR3 DNA: TGTGCCTCAGGGCAGGGGGCGACCGAGCAGTACTTC

D gene: .
J gene: TRBJ2-1
V gene: TRBV12-5
clone size: .
CDR3 protein: CASGFDPKSLDRGSYNEQFF
CDR3 DNA: TGTGCTAGTGGTTTCGACCCAAAGTCTCTTGATCGGGGCTCCTACAATGAGCAGTTCTTC